The T cell receptor (beta chain) under discussion was sequenced for a study of T cells after yellow fever vaccination. CDR1 is SGHTA and CDR2 is FQGNSA in the germline V gene. The CDR3 has 12 residues. V was pared by 5 bases and J by 7 bases, with 11 bases between. This clonotype was counted at least ten times. A universal primer site and UMIs were added as TCR cDNA was made by 5'RACE template switching. MiXCR was run by TCRdb on the 5' RACE reads, yielding one entry per CDR3 protein. The table has some 130,000 distinct CDR3 sequences, 6.6% seen once; the top ten hold 0.5% to 0.65%. The chain carries TRBV7-2 and TRBJ1-1, with D unresolved. Specimen: CD4+ T cells sorted from PBMCs, collected 10 days after the yellow fever booster vaccination. This clonotype was sampled from a young man who received the YFV17D yellow fever vaccine. The CDR3 sequence is CASSPLAIEAFF. The CDR3 DNA reads TGTGCCAGCAGCCCGCTGGCTATTGAAGCTTTCTTT.